This TCR beta chain was observed in a study of response to subunit inactivated influenza vaccine (dated by TCRdb to 2016 to 2019). Looking at the study overall: Deep quantitative T cell receptor repertoire profiling was used in the study to track responses to a trivalent subunit inactivated influenza vaccine. Overall study results and their limits: It was suggested by the authors that each seasonal influenza vaccination may recruit only a limited number of new T cells.

The CDR3 contains 18 residues, cysteine and phenylalanine counted. The only DNA kept is the CDR3, 54 bases in frame from the first base. The germline V end is reduced by 2 bases and the J end by 2 bases; junction bases left unmatched: 10. CDR1 SGHRS and CDR2 YFSETQ are derived from the germline V gene. To prepare the library, RT-PCR was applied. The instrument given in TCRdb is Illumina HiSeq 2500. In-frame beta chains were kept once TCRdb had trimmed the public reads at Q25 with fastp and called clones with MiXCR. Identical CDR3 proteins give one entry, which carries the most common genes and DNA. This sample is represented by about 520,000 distinct CDR3 sequences; about 25% of them were singletons. Around 2% of the sample is taken by the ten largest. This clonotype occurred a few times. It lacks a known antigen. There are no base qualities to consult, and no much larger clone falls within one base.

The input for sequencing was CD4+ T cells sorted from PBMCs, taken roughly 5 days after vaccination. The TCR comes from a man aged 50 to 59 who received an inactivated influenza vaccine. Donor details come from another sample of the same person, matched by shared clones. The chain is encoded by TRBV5-1 joined to TRBJ2-1; 10 bases in the junction line up with TRBD2. CDR3 protein: CASSFPASGGPTYNEQFF. The nucleotides are TGCGCCAGCAGCTTCCCGGCTAGCGGGGGCCCTACCTACAATGAGCAGTTCTTC.